The 15 T cell receptor beta chains in this list originate from one sample, sequenced in a study of cytomegalovirus exposure and HLA in healthy donors. PCR involved 60 Vbeta and 13 Jbeta primers. The method was immunoSEQ multiplex PCR; TCRdb's version includes in-frame clones alone and lacks a portion of them. The sample has 100,000 to 120,000 clones, around 84% seen once. The specimen sequenced was PBMCs. Receptor source: a man aged 25 to 40 in good health and CMV-seronegative.

The chain is built from TRBV9 and TRBJ2-3, with D possibly matching TRBD2 (5 bases). V dropped 0 bases and J dropped 1 base, with 15 bases sitting between them. The germline V gene has CDR1 SGDLS and CDR2 YYNGEE. The length of the CDR3 is 17 residues. The CDR3 reads CASSVEVGVLGTDTQYF. The CDR3 nucleotides are TGTGCCAGCAGCGTAGAGGTCGGGGTTCTCGGCACAGATACGCAGTATTTT.

J is TRBJ2-7 and V is TRBV19, with D possibly TRBD1 on 6 matching bases. Trimming took 4 bases from V and 5 from J, leaving 9 bases between them. This CDR3 comprises 12 residues. The germline V gene encodes CDR1 LNHDA and CDR2 SQIVND (reference sequence). CDR3 coding DNA: TGTGCCAGTAGTAACAGGGCCAACGAGCAGTACTTC. Translated: CASSNRANEQYF.

The chain has TRBV7-8 and TRBJ1-1; 7 bases match TRBD1. Germline V CDR1 and CDR2: SGHVS, FQNEAQ. The CDR3 covers 13 residues. The V and J ends lost 2 bases and 11 bases, in that order; junction bases with no gene match: 8. The CDR3 sequence: CASSLIGTDRAFF. CDR3 bases: TGTGCCAGCAGCTTAATCGGGACAGACAGGGCTTTCTTT.

This clone has more than one count but fewer than ten. The V call is TRBV6-5, the J call TRBJ2-1; no firm D call. The CDR3 has 11 amino acids. CDR1 is MNHEY, CDR2 SVGAGI, per germline. Trimming took 1 base from V and 8 from J, leaving 3 bases between them. CDR3 residues: CASSYFDEQFF. CDR3 bases: TGTGCCAGCAGTTACTTCGATGAGCAGTTCTTC.

Points on this clone: Other DNA sequences in the same sample also yield this CDR3. CDR3 in amino acids: CASSLRLGADNYGYTF. DNA for the CDR3: TGTGCCAGCAGTTTAAGGCTAGGGGCGGATAACTATGGCTACACCTTC. The chain links TRBV27 to TRBJ1-2; weak D call: TRBD1 (5 bases). Germline CDR1 MNHEY, CDR2 SMNVEV (reference sequence). V was pared by 2 bases and J by 1 base, with 14 bases between. There are 16 residues in the CDR3.

This chain connects TRBV11-2 to TRBJ1-2, with D possibly TRBD1 on 6 matching bases. The CDR3 runs 13 residues. Germline-derived CDR1 and CDR2 are SGHAT and FQNNGV. The V end lost 5 bases, the J end lost 1 base, and 8 bases lay between the germline ends. The CDR3 DNA is TGTGCCAGCAGCCCGGACAGTAACTATGGCTACACCTTC. Its protein is CASSPDSNYGYTF. Supplemented by reference TRBV11-2 and TRBJ1-2, the full variable domain reads EAGVAQSPRYKIIEKRQSVAFWCNPISGHATLYWYQQILGQGPKLLIQFQNNGVVDDSQLPKDRFSAERLKGVDSTLKIQPAKLEDSAVYLCASSPDSNYGYTFGSGTRLTVV.

The chain carries TRBV4-1 and TRBJ1-1; 7 nucleotides match TRBD1. CDR1 and CDR2 from the germline V gene are MGHRA and YSYEKL. Trimming removed 0 bases from V and 6 bases from J; junction bases left unmatched: 7. This CDR3 comprises 15 residues. The chain's CDR3 is CASSQEKGGRSEAFF. CDR3 DNA: TGCGCCAGCAGCCAAGAAAAAGGGGGCAGGTCTGAAGCTTTCTTT.

The V gene is TRBV9, the J gene TRBJ2-1, with 12 bases identical to TRBD2. The CDR3 runs 16 residues. Germline CDR1 SGDLS, CDR2 YYNGEE. The V segment lost 3 bases and the J segment 10 bases; nucleotides outside the gene matches: 11. The CDR3 DNA is TGTGCCAGCAGCGCAGGTCTAGCGGGAGGGCCAGGGGAGCAGTTCTTC. This encodes CASSAGLAGGPGEQFF.

The gene calls are TRBV18 and TRBJ2-3; unclear D gene. The CDR3 sequence is 15 residues long. The V and J ends lost 6 bases and 6 bases respectively, with 19 bases between them. Per the germline V gene, CDR1 is KGHSH and CDR2 is LQKENI. As DNA, the CDR3 is TGTGCCAGCTCTCCCGTCGCCCCCCCTAGGGATACGCAGTATTTT. This encodes CASSPVAPPRDTQYF.

In regard to this clone: One end of the junction is discordant with germline, which a read error may explain. The chain recombines TRBV9 with TRBJ2-5, with TRBD1 matching 8 bases. CDR1 SGDLS and CDR2 YYNGEE come from the germline V gene. The CDR3 length is 15 residues. CDR3 in DNA: TGTGCCAGCGGCGTAGGAGGGACAGGAGCAGAGACCCAGTACTTC. Translating gives CASGVGGTGAETQYF.

The chain uses TRBV13 and TRBJ1-1; the D gene is possibly TRBD1 (6 bases). The CDR3 extends over 15 amino acids. Germline CDR1 PRHDT, CDR2 FYEKMQ (reference sequence). The ends were cut back, 5 bases at V and 1 base at J, with 14 bases in the middle. The CDR3 loop reads CASSTQTGENTEAFF. The CDR3 DNA is TGTGCCAGCAGCACCCAGACAGGAGAGAACACTGAAGCTTTCTTT.

This clone was recorded a few times. V and J are TRBV15 and TRBJ2-1; 8 positions agree with TRBD2. CDR3 length: 14 residues. With 0 bases clipped from V and 15 bases from J, the junction kept 10 bases outside the gene matches. CDR1 is LNHNV, CDR2 YYDKDF, per germline (reference sequence). DNA for the CDR3: TGTGCCACCAGCAGAGATTCTGGGGCGGGAGGAAGGTTCTTC. Its protein product is CATSRDSGAGGRFF. Full variable domain (rest looked up from reference TRBV15 and TRBJ2-1): DAMVIQNPRYQVTQFGKPVTLSCSQTLNHNVMYWYQQKSSQAPKLLFHYYDKDFNNEADTPDNFQSRRPNTSFCFLDIRSPGLGDTAMYLCATSRDSGAGGRFFGPGTRLTVL.

This chain connects TRBV27 to TRBJ2-5; tentatively, D is TRBD2 (6 bases). CDR1 and CDR2 from the germline V gene are MNHEY and SMNVEV (reference sequence). V was cut by 0 bases and J by 0 bases, with 11 bases left in between. The CDR3 loop spans 16 amino acids. The CDR3 sequence is CASSLSPRDYQETQYF. The CDR3 DNA follows: TGTGCCAGCAGTTTATCCCCCCGGGACTACCAAGAGACCCAGTACTTC.

In its sample, this clone was seen a few times. The chain couples TRBV2 to TRBJ2-3; D not certain. Germline CDR1 and CDR2: SNHLY and FYNNEI. Trimming pared 5 bases from V and 2 bases from J, leaving 8 bases between. CDR3 size: 13 residues. CDR3: CASSLGFTDTQYF. The CDR3 DNA is TGTGCCAGCAGTCTTGGCTTCACAGATACGCAGTATTTT. The full variable domain, in which reference TRBV2 and TRBJ2-3 provide the parts outside the CDR3, is EPEVTQTPSHQVTQMGQEVILRCVPISNHLYFYWYRQILGQKVEFLVSFYNNEISEKSEIFDDQFSVERPDGSNFTLKIRSTKLEDSAMYFCASSLGFTDTQYFGPGTRLTVL.

The chain uses TRBV10-1 and TRBJ1-6, with D unresolved. The CDR3 runs to 13 residues. Per the germline V gene, CDR1 is WNHNN and CDR2 is SYGVQD (reference sequence). Trimming stripped 4 bases from V and 6 bases from J, with 7 bases between. In nucleotides, the CDR3 is TGCGCCAGCAGTGTAAAAGCTAATTCACCCCTCCACTTT. It encodes CASSVKANSPLHF.